This T cell receptor beta chain was recorded in a study of shared clonotypes between healthy human individuals. Study-level findings and limits: Donor clonotype sharing was expected to depend on sequencing depth. Investigators collected only blood, and repertoires in tissues likely differ.

The donors were adults (healthy and HIV-negative) with no recent acute infections or vaccinations. Every contributor of samples was a Caucasian grown-up residing in Nashville, Tennessee. Germline V gene sequence: CDR1 SGDLS, CDR2 YYNGEE. The germline V and J ends were trimmed by 3 bases and 1 base, with 12 bases remaining between them. The CDR3 extends over 15 amino acids. Data came from immunoSEQ multiplex PCR; TCRdb stores just in-frame clones and leaves some out. The sample consists of around 980,000 clones, roughly 74% of them appearing once. This clone turned up a few times. Antigen specificity is unknown.

The clonotype was recovered from a man between 18 and 29 years old in good health. Some clones in this sample may be carry-over from other donors' samples. The genes are TRBV9 and TRBJ2-3, with D perhaps being TRBD1 or TRBD2 (6 bases each). Sequencing used memory CD4+ T cells from PBMCs. As for subset: CD45RA-negative fraction. CDR3 sequence: CASSAGALRTDTQYF. The CDR3 nucleotides read TGTGCCAGCAGCGCGGGGGCGCTACGCACAGATACGCAGTATTTT.